One and the same sample provided the 22 T cell receptor beta chains below, sequenced in a study of cytomegalovirus exposure and HLA in healthy donors. Some clones are missing from TCRdb's copy, which holds only in-frame ones; the method was immunoSEQ multiplex PCR. The table includes some 120,000 clones, around 90% detected once. Sequencing used PBMCs. All receptors derive from a woman aged 18-29 years in good health and CMV-seronegative.

The rearrangement links TRBV7-2 to TRBJ2-1, with TRBD2 matching over 13 bases. The CDR3 is 18 residues long. Trimming took 4 bases from V and 4 from J; bases not matched to a gene: 10. Germline V lookup: CDR1 SGHTA, CDR2 FQGNSA. In DNA form, the CDR3 reads TGTGCCAGCAGCTCCTGGACTAGCGGGGGAGCCCTTTACAATGAGCAGTTCTTC. As protein: CASSSWTSGGALYNEQFF.

This chain uses TRBV2 with TRBJ2-1; 10 positions agree with TRBD2. The CDR3 spans 16 residues. Germline CDR1 SNHLY, CDR2 FYNNEI. Unmatched junction bases numbered 11, after V lost 6 bases and J lost 6 bases. CDR3 sequence (DNA): TGTGCCAGCAGGTCGAGGCTAGCGGGAGACTCCAATGAGCAGTTCTTC. Translation: CASRSRLAGDSNEQFF.

CDR3 in amino acids: CASSHRDMAGELFF. The CDR3 coding sequence is TGTGCCAGCAGCCACAGGGATATGGCCGGGGAGCTGTTTTTT. The gene calls are TRBV7-9 and TRBJ2-2; D is possibly TRBD1 (6 bases). CDR3 length: 14 amino acids. Germline V gives CDR1 SEHNR, CDR2 FQNEAQ (reference sequence). Trimming cost V 5 bases and J 6 bases, with 13 bases left between them.

This chain links TRBV29-1 with TRBJ2-7; 8 bases fit TRBD1. The CDR3 loop spans 14 amino acids. From germline, CDR1 is SQVTM and CDR2 ANQGSEA. The trim removed 6 bases at V and 4 bases at J, leaving 11 bases unmatched. CDR3 amino acids: CSVETGQGFYEQYF. The CDR3 region has the DNA TGCAGCGTCGAAACTGGACAGGGTTTTTACGAGCAGTACTTC.

The V and J genes are TRBV10-1 and TRBJ2-7; possible D gene TRBD2, 6 bases. CDR1 WNHNN and CDR2 SYGVQD come from the germline V gene (reference sequence). The CDR3 consists of 14 residues. V was pared by 2 bases and J by 5 bases, with 13 bases between. The CDR3 protein is CASSERAGGDEQYF. The CDR3 DNA sequence: TGCGCCAGCAGTGAGAGGGCAGGAGGGGACGAGCAGTACTTC.

This clone was seen just once. The chain links TRBV28 to TRBJ1-1; D is uncertain. The CDR3 totals 14 residues. Germline lookup yields CDR1 MDHEN and CDR2 SYDVKM. V was cut by 2 bases and J by 1 base, with 8 bases left in between. The chain's CDR3 is CASSLIFRNTEAFF. The CDR3, as DNA: TGTGCCAGCAGTTTAATCTTCAGGAACACTGAAGCTTTCTTT.

The CDR3 loop is CASRSGNEQFF. CDR3 in DNA: TGTGCCAGCAGATCAGGGAATGAGCAGTTCTTC. V and J are TRBV6-6 and TRBJ2-1, with a possible D match to TRBD1 (5 bases). There are 11 residues in the CDR3. Per germline, CDR1 MNHNY and CDR2 SVGAGI (reference sequence). V was trimmed by 6 bases and J by 7 bases, leaving 7 bases between them.

This clone occurred once. The same CDR3 arises from other DNA sequences in this sample as well. The rearrangement joins TRBV6-1 to TRBJ1-2; TRBD1 agrees at 7 bases. The CDR3 runs to 12 residues. Germline lookup yields CDR1 MNHNS and CDR2 SASEGT. The J segment lost 5 bases and the V segment lost 3 bases, leaving 0 bases of the junction unmatched. The CDR3 sequence: CASSDRGYGYTF. CDR3 coding DNA: TGTGCCAGCAGTGACAGGGGGTATGGCTACACCTTC.

The chain employs TRBV28 and TRBJ1-2; TRBD1 matches at 7 bases. The germline V gene has CDR1 MDHEN and CDR2 SYDVKM. Trimming cost V 4 bases and J 8 bases; bases outside gene matches: 13. This CDR3 is 15 amino acids long. CDR3 sequence reads: CASSSPQAGGGGYTF. CDR3 bases: TGTGCCAGCAGTTCCCCACAAGCAGGGGGAGGAGGCTACACCTTC.

This rearrangement joins TRBV5-6 to TRBJ2-3, with a weak D call TRBD2 (6 bases). Germline assignment: CDR1 SGHDT and CDR2 YYEEEE. V dropped 3 bases and J dropped 5 bases, with 13 bases sitting between them. The CDR3 runs to 14 residues. The CDR3 nucleotides are TGTGCCAGCAGCTCGGAGGGACTTAGAGATACGCAGTATTTT. Translating gives CASSSEGLRDTQYF.

The chain links TRBV27 to TRBJ2-5, with 8 bases fitting TRBD1. The CDR3 extends over 15 amino acids. V dropped 5 bases and J dropped 4; count of bases not matched to a gene: 9. In germline, CDR1 is MNHEY, CDR2 SMNVEV (reference sequence). The CDR3 loop reads CASSTSPGGLETQYF. CDR3 nucleotides: TGTGCCAGCAGTACCAGCCCAGGGGGCTTAGAGACCCAGTACTTC.

In DNA, the CDR3 is TGTGCCAGCAGAGGGACAGGGGGCTTCACCGGGGAGCTGTTTTTT. This sequence encodes CASRGTGGFTGELFF. This chain links TRBV2 with TRBJ2-2, with 12 bases matching TRBD1. This CDR3 is 15 amino acids long. Germline-derived CDR1 and CDR2 are SNHLY and FYNNEI. With V trimmed by 6 bases and J by 4 bases, 3 bases remained unmatched.

The rearrangement uses TRBV9 and TRBJ2-1; 7 nucleotides line up with TRBD2. V shed 0 bases and J 4 bases; nucleotides not matched to a gene: 4. CDR1 and CDR2 (germline): SGDLS, YYNGEE. This CDR3 region has 15 residues. CDR3 sequence reads: CASSVAASGYNEQFF. CDR3 DNA sequence: TGTGCCAGCAGCGTAGCGGCTAGCGGATACAATGAGCAGTTCTTC.

V is TRBV2 and J is TRBJ2-1; 8 bases line up with TRBD1. Germline trimming cut 4 bases from V and 11 bases from J; bases unmatched to any gene: 4. This CDR3 comprises 12 residues. The germline gives CDR1 SNHLY, CDR2 FYNNEI. The CDR3 sequence is CASSGRDRQQFF. CDR3 nucleotides: TGTGCCAGCAGTGGCCGGGACAGGCAGCAGTTCTTC.

The genes are TRBV30 and TRBJ1-1; weak D call: TRBD1 (5 bases). Germline values: CDR1 GTSNPN, CDR2 SVGIG (reference sequence). The CDR3 length is 14 residues. V shed 4 bases and J shed 4 bases, with 16 bases lying between them. CDR3 sequence: CAWINRGVGTEAFF. Here the CDR3 DNA reads TGTGCCTGGATTAACCGGGGGGTTGGCACTGAAGCTTTCTTT.

The chain employs TRBV27 and TRBJ2-1; 14 nucleotides match TRBD2. After removal of 5 bases from V and 3 bases from J, the junction contained 6 bases not matched to a gene. The CDR3 is 17 residues long. Germline CDR1 is MNHEY and CDR2 is SMNVEV (reference sequence). CDR3 protein: CASSPGTSGRNYNEQFF. CDR3 nucleotide sequence: TGTGCCAGCAGTCCAGGGACTAGCGGGAGAAACTACAATGAGCAGTTCTTC.

The genes are TRBV11-1 and TRBJ2-2; 9 bases match TRBD2. CDR3 length: 19 residues. CDR1 is SGHAT, CDR2 FQDESV, per germline (reference sequence). With 4 bases clipped from V and 3 bases from J, the junction kept 15 bases outside the gene matches. The CDR3: CASSSTGTLAGEDTGELFF. The CDR3 nucleotides read TGTGCCAGCAGCTCCACCGGGACATTAGCGGGAGAGGACACCGGGGAGCTGTTTTTT.

The chain recombines TRBV14 with TRBJ2-2; 8 positions agree with TRBD2. Per germline, CDR1 SGHDN and CDR2 FVKESK. Trimming removed 2 bases from V and 5 bases from J; junction bases left unmatched: 13. The CDR3 is 18 residues long. DNA for the CDR3: TGTGCCAGCAGCCAAAAAAGAGGACTAGCTTCAGGTACCGGGGAGCTGTTTTTT. Protein sequence: CASSQKRGLASGTGELFF.

The J gene is TRBJ2-5, the V gene TRBV12-5; 16 nucleotides agree with TRBD2. V dropped 6 bases and J dropped 5; count of bases not matched to a gene: 9. This CDR3 is 17 amino acids long. Germline-derived CDR1 and CDR2 are LGHNT and FRNRAP. Here the CDR3 DNA reads TGTGCTAGTGGCCCCGGGACTAGCGGGAGGGCCGGCGAGACCCAGTACTTC. Translating gives CASGPGTSGRAGETQYF.

The V gene is TRBV2, the J gene TRBJ2-3, with 10 bases that match TRBD1. V trimming: 7 bases; J trimming: 1 base; junction bases outside the gene matches: 11. CDR3 length: 17 amino acids. Germline V lookup: CDR1 SNHLY, CDR2 FYNNEI. In nucleotides, the CDR3 is TGTGCCAGCAACACCGGGACAGGGGTTTTGGGCACAGATACGCAGTATTTT. Translated: CASNTGTGVLGTDTQYF. The full variable domain, completed using reference TRBV2 and TRBJ2-3, is EPEVTQTPSHQVTQMGQEVILRCVPISNHLYFYWYRQILGQKVEFLVSFYNNEISEKSEIFDDQFSVERPDGSNFTLKIRSTKLEDSAMYFCASNTGTGVLGTDTQYFGPGTRLTVL.

The chain employs TRBV13 and TRBJ2-5; 7 bases line up with TRBD1. Germline V gene lookup returns CDR1 PRHDT and CDR2 FYEKMQ (reference sequence). J was trimmed by 4 bases and V by 5 bases; bases with no gene match: 4. There are 13 residues in the CDR3. DNA for the CDR3: TGTGCCAGCAGCCCACAGGGGAGAGAGACCCAGTACTTC. The encoded protein is CASSPQGRETQYF.

The V gene is TRBV5-1, the J gene TRBJ2-1, with 7 nucleotides matching TRBD2. The junction had 10 bases not matched to a gene; V was cut back by 0 bases and J by 7 bases. Germline loops: CDR1 SGHRS, CDR2 YFSETQ. The CDR3 is 16 amino acids. The CDR3 protein is CASSLGTSGGVNEQFF. For the CDR3, the DNA is TGCGCCAGCAGCTTGGGGACTAGTGGTGGTGTGAATGAGCAGTTCTTC.